The 20 T cell receptor beta chains in this list originate from one sample, sequenced in a study of Ad26.COV2.S vaccination and SARS-CoV-2 variants. Repertoires were generated with immunoSEQ multiplex PCR, while TCRdb's copy carries only in-frame clones and drops some. The data contain about half a million clones, about 89% of them singletons. Stated treatment: 15 to 20 received Ad26.COV2.S at low or high dose, single or two shots; 5 received placebo; per-sample allocation not given. The samples date from day 63 after the first vaccine or placebo injection. The material sequenced was peripheral blood, taken in a trial of Ad26.COV2.S vaccine versus placebo. The source is a person aged 18-60 years who received the Ad26.COV2.S COVID-19 vaccine or a placebo.

The chain carries TRBV7-2 and TRBJ2-3; D call uncertain. The CDR3 covers 16 residues. Germline V gives CDR1 SGHTA, CDR2 FQGNSA. Trimming took off 0 bases at V and 0 bases at J, with 10 bases between the two ends. In DNA, the CDR3 is TGTGCCAGCAGCTTAGCGTGGGGTGCTAGCACAGATACGCAGTATTTT. This translates into CASSLAWGASTDTQYF.

The sample holds one count of this clone. The V and J genes are TRBV9 and TRBJ1-4; D not certain. The CDR3 contains 15 residues. Germline CDR1 reads SGDLS; CDR2 reads YYNGEE. V lost 4 bases and J 0 bases, leaving 10 bases between the germline ends. The CDR3 sequence: CASSSSVATNEKLFF. Here the CDR3 DNA reads TGTGCCAGCAGCTCTTCAGTCGCAACTAATGAAAAACTGTTTTTT.

This clone was observed once. The chain has TRBV7-9 and TRBJ2-7, with 8 positions matching TRBD1. Looked up from germline, CDR1 is SEHNR and CDR2 is FQNEAQ (reference sequence). Trimming removed 1 base from V and 6 bases from J; junction bases left unmatched: 8. CDR3 size: 15 residues. The CDR3 nucleotides read TGTGCCAGCAGCTTAGACGTCGGCAGGGGGCGCGAGCAGTACTTC. Amino acids: CASSLDVGRGREQYF.

The rearrangement joins TRBV9 to TRBJ1-2; TRBD1 matches 8 bases. The CDR3 runs 14 residues. The junction had 5 bases not matched to a gene; V was cut back by 3 bases and J by 4 bases. CDR1 SGDLS and CDR2 YYNGEE come from the germline V gene. The DNA of the CDR3 is TGTGCCAGCAGCGCCCGGGACAGGTCCTATGGCTACACCTTC. Protein sequence: CASSARDRSYGYTF.

The chain carries TRBV7-2 and TRBJ1-6; TRBD1 might be the D (6 bases). This CDR3 contains 13 residues. The V and J ends lost 5 bases and 9 bases respectively, with 11 bases between them. From germline, CDR1 is SGHTA and CDR2 FQGNSA. CDR3 amino acids: CASSLRQVSPLHF. CDR3 sequence (DNA): TGTGCCAGCAGCCTGAGACAGGTTTCACCCCTCCACTTT.

Turning to this clone: At the DNA level, this CDR3 is encoded by other sequences in the same sample as well. This rearrangement joins TRBV9 to TRBJ1-2; D not certain. V lost 2 bases and J 0 bases, leaving 8 bases between the germline ends. Germline V CDR1 and CDR2: SGDLS, YYNGEE. The CDR3 covers 14 residues. CDR3 protein: CASSVGSSNYGYTF. The DNA of the CDR3 is TGTGCCAGCAGCGTGGGCAGCTCTAACTATGGCTACACCTTC.

As to this clone: The same CDR3 also results from other DNA sequences found in this sample. The chain recombines TRBV2 with TRBJ2-1; possibly TRBD2 for D (5 bases). Germline CDR1 SNHLY, CDR2 FYNNEI. The CDR3 is 11 amino acids. CDR3 region: CAGAIYNEQFF. The CDR3 nucleotides read TGTGCGGGAGCGATTTACAATGAGCAGTTCTTC.

The chain employs TRBV30 and TRBJ1-2; D is possibly TRBD1 (6 bases). The length of the CDR3 is 14 residues. The germline V gene has CDR1 GTSNPN and CDR2 SVGIG (reference sequence). Trimming removed 4 bases at V and 3 bases at J, with 15 bases between. CDR3 sequence (DNA): TGTGCCTGGATTGACCACAGGGTTGACTATGGCTACACCTTC. This gives the protein CAWIDHRVDYGYTF.

The rearrangement joins TRBV5-1 to TRBJ2-1, with 7 positions matching TRBD2. The V segment lost 3 bases and the J segment 8 bases; nucleotides outside the gene matches: 5. Germline CDR1 and CDR2: SGHRS and YFSETQ. The CDR3 sequence is 13 residues long. The CDR3 reads CASSWREKDEQFF. As DNA, the CDR3 is TGCGCCAGCAGCTGGCGGGAGAAGGATGAGCAGTTCTTC.

The V and J genes are TRBV9 and TRBJ1-2, with TRBD1 identical over 7 bases. Per the germline V gene, CDR1 is SGDLS and CDR2 is YYNGEE. The CDR3 runs to 12 residues. Germline trimming cut 4 bases from V and 8 bases from J; bases unmatched to any gene: 5. CDR3 loop: CASSMTGRGYTF. CDR3 in DNA: TGTGCCAGCAGCATGACAGGGCGAGGCTACACCTTC.

V and J are TRBV11-1 and TRBJ2-7; 10 bases match TRBD2. Germline-derived CDR1 and CDR2 are SGHAT and FQDESV (reference sequence). The CDR3 is 15 residues long. V trimming: 8 bases; J trimming: 3 bases; junction bases outside the gene matches: 10. CDR3 DNA sequence: TGTGCCAGCGCTTCTAGCGGGAGTATAGTCTACGAGCAGTACTTC. This translates into CASASSGSIVYEQYF.

This chain uses TRBV5-6 with TRBJ2-1; D unresolved. Trimming took off 2 bases at V and 7 bases at J, with 10 bases between the two ends. CDR3 length: 13 residues. Germline V gene sequence: CDR1 SGHDT, CDR2 YYEEEE. The CDR3 DNA is TGTGCCAGCAGCTTTCCACCCTTGAATGAGCAGTTCTTC. Translated: CASSFPPLNEQFF.

The rearrangement links TRBV5-1 to TRBJ1-1, with D perhaps matching TRBD1 (6 bases). The CDR3 runs to 14 residues. Germline V gene lookup returns CDR1 SGHRS and CDR2 YFSETQ. The germline V and J ends were trimmed by 0 bases and 4 bases, with 10 bases remaining between them. CDR3 protein: CASSLGGASTEAFF. The CDR3, as DNA: TGCGCCAGCAGCTTGGGGGGGGCGAGCACTGAAGCTTTCTTT.

This clone was found a few times. J is TRBJ1-2 and V is TRBV20-1; D is undetermined. The CDR3 consists of 12 residues. In germline, CDR1 is DFQATT, CDR2 SNEGSKA (reference sequence). Trimming took 3 bases from V and 0 from J, leaving 5 bases between them. The CDR3 reads CSASSANYGYTF. The CDR3 region has the DNA TGCAGTGCTAGTTCGGCTAACTATGGCTACACCTTC.

This clone has only one observation. This sequence joins TRBV5-1 and TRBJ1-1; 10 bases are a match to TRBD1. Germline CDR1 reads SGHRS; CDR2 reads YFSETQ. This CDR3 comprises 14 residues. V trimming: 4 bases; J trimming: 11 bases; junction bases outside the gene matches: 11. As DNA, the CDR3 is TGCGCCAGCAGCGGAACCGGGACAGGGGTTTCTGCTTTCTTT. Its translation: CASSGTGTGVSAFF.

J is TRBJ1-4 and V is TRBV18; D is unclear. The CDR3 runs 13 residues. Germline CDR1 reads KGHSH; CDR2 reads LQKENI. V shed 5 bases and J shed 7 bases, with 11 bases lying between them. The CDR3 protein is CASSKLDGEKLFF. CDR3 sequence (DNA): TGTGCCAGCTCAAAGCTGGACGGTGAAAAACTGTTTTTT.

The chain recombines TRBV6-6 with TRBJ1-3, with TRBD1 matching 8 bases. There are 16 residues in the CDR3. The germline CDR1 and CDR2 sequences are MNHNY and SVGAGI (reference sequence). The V gene end was trimmed by 6 bases and the J gene end by 0 bases; junction bases not matched to a gene: 7. The CDR3 region has the DNA TGTGCCAGCAGCGACAGGGGTAAAAGCTCTGGAAACACCATATATTTT. Encoded protein: CASSDRGKSSGNTIYF.

This clone appeared a few times. This chain connects TRBV6-2 or TRBV6-3 to TRBJ2-3, with unresolved D. CDR1 MNHEY and CDR2 SVGEGT come from the germline V gene. Trimming stripped 2 bases from V and 4 bases from J, with 13 bases between. The CDR3 spans 15 residues. The CDR3 DNA follows: TGTGCCAGCAGTTACAAATCAGTAGAAGCAGATACGCAGTATTTT. This encodes CASSYKSVEADTQYF.

This chain links TRBV5-1 with TRBJ2-2; 11 bases fit TRBD2. Trimming cost V 1 base and J 2 bases; bases outside gene matches: 7. The CDR3 is made up of 18 amino acids. Germline values: CDR1 SGHRS, CDR2 YFSETQ. The CDR3 coding sequence is TGCGCCAGCAGCTTGATCTCTAGCGGGAGGTATAACACCGGGGAGCTGTTTTTT. It encodes CASSLISSGRYNTGELFF.

The rearrangement links TRBV5-1 to TRBJ2-7; D possibly corresponds to TRBD2 (7 bases). Germline CDR1 is SGHRS and CDR2 is YFSETQ. V was cut by 0 bases and J by 5 bases, with 15 bases left in between. This CDR3 is built from 15 residues. The CDR3 protein is CASSLEGGQWDEQYF. CDR3 sequence (DNA): TGCGCCAGCAGCTTGGAGGGGGGGCAATGGGACGAGCAGTACTTC.